These 23 T cell receptor beta chains share one sample of origin, sequenced in a study of T cell responses to AZD1222 COVID-19 vaccine. Measured with immunoSEQ multiplex PCR; TCRdb has only the in-frame clones, and not every one. The sample shows 160,000 or so clones, around nine tenths of them seen only once. The specimen comprised peripheral blood, sampled on day 0 of AZD1222 vaccination. These receptors were taken from an adult in good health.

Only a few counts were recorded for this clone. V gene TRBV19 combines with J gene TRBJ1-2; 10 nucleotides align to TRBD1. The CDR3 is 15 residues long. CDR1 LNHDA and CDR2 SQIVND come from the germline V gene (reference sequence). The ends lost 3 bases at V and 4 bases at J; junction bases unmatched: 5. The CDR3 loop is CASSIPTGGSYGYTF. CDR3 bases: TGTGCCAGTAGTATCCCGACAGGGGGCAGCTATGGCTACACCTTC.

This clone was counted a few times. The chain employs TRBV11-2 and TRBJ1-2, with D possibly matching TRBD1 (6 bases). Per germline, CDR1 SGHAT and CDR2 FQNNGV. Trimming removed 5 bases from V and 9 bases from J, with 16 bases in between. CDR3 length: 13 residues. CDR3 loop: CASSRGGAQSYTF. DNA for the CDR3: TGTGCCAGCAGCCGAGGGGGGGCGCAAAGCTACACCTTC.

This chain links TRBV11-1 with TRBJ2-7; 11 bases align to TRBD1. There are 16 residues in the CDR3. Germline CDR1 and CDR2: SGHAT and FQDESV (reference sequence). V gave up 4 bases and J gave up 4 bases; unmatched junction bases: 9. The CDR3 nucleotides read TGTGCCAGCAGCTCCGAGGCCGGGACAGGGGGTTACGAGCAGTACTTC. The encoded protein is CASSSEAGTGGYEQYF.

This chain joins TRBV6-6 and TRBJ2-2; a possible D gene is TRBD2 (6 bases). Germline CDR1 reads MNHNY; CDR2 reads SVGAGI (reference sequence). There are 14 residues in the CDR3. Trimming cost V 2 bases and J 3 bases, with 7 bases left between them. The CDR3 spells CASSYGGDTGELFF. The DNA of the CDR3 is TGTGCCAGCAGTTACGGAGGGGACACCGGGGAGCTGTTTTTT.

The genes are TRBV27 and TRBJ1-5; D might be TRBD1 (5 bases). Deletions cut 1 base from V and 5 bases from J, with 12 bases between. Germline V gene lookup returns CDR1 MNHEY and CDR2 SMNVEV (reference sequence). The CDR3 is 15 residues long. The chain's CDR3 is CASSLWGEGDQPQHF. In DNA form, the CDR3 reads TGTGCCAGCAGTTTATGGGGGGAAGGGGATCAGCCCCAGCATTTT.

This chain uses TRBV2 with TRBJ1-2; D uncertain. Germline loops: CDR1 SNHLY, CDR2 FYNNEI. The CDR3 extends over 11 amino acids. V lost 6 bases to trimming and J lost 7 bases, with 9 bases between them. The CDR3 bases are TGTGCCAGCAGCCCCCCCGGTGGCTACACCTTC. This translates into CASSPPGGYTF.

This clone was observed a single time. The V call is TRBV4-2, the J call TRBJ1-1; a possible D gene is TRBD1 (5 bases). Trimming left V 0 bases short and J 1 base short, with 12 bases between. CDR3 length: 16 residues. In germline, CDR1 is LGHNA, CDR2 YNFKEQ. CDR3: CASSQEIGQTNTEAFF. The CDR3 bases are TGTGCCAGCAGCCAAGAGATAGGACAAACGAACACTGAAGCTTTCTTT.

The rearrangement joins TRBV24-1 to TRBJ2-1, with TRBD1 matching 8 bases. CDR1 and CDR2 (germline): KGHDR, SFDVKD. V gave up 1 base and J gave up 4 bases; unmatched junction bases: 11. The CDR3 spans 18 residues. CDR3 nucleotide sequence: TGTGCCACCAGTGATTTTCGGTCAAGGACAGGGCTTTACAATGAGCAGTTCTTC. It is translated as CATSDFRSRTGLYNEQFF.

This CDR3 is CASSVASLARGEAFF. The CDR3 nucleotides read TGTGCCAGCAGTGTAGCGTCGTTGGCGCGGGGTGAAGCTTTCTTT. The chain recombines TRBV6-1 with TRBJ1-1; D unresolved. This CDR3 contains 15 residues. Trimming left V 4 bases short and J 7 bases short, with 19 bases between. CDR1 is MNHNS, CDR2 SASEGT, per germline.

The V and J genes are TRBV7-2 and TRBJ1-2; D possibly corresponds to TRBD1 (5 bases). CDR1 is SGHTA and CDR2 is FQGNSA in the germline V gene. The CDR3 is made up of 14 amino acids. The ends were cut back, 7 bases at V and 5 bases at J, with 17 bases in the middle. The CDR3 region is CASTAGGEWYGYTF. The CDR3 DNA reads TGTGCCAGCACCGCTGGGGGGGAGTGGTATGGCTACACCTTC.

The CDR3 region is CASSWFRGMNTEAFF. CDR3 DNA sequence: TGTGCCAGCAGTTGGTTCCGGGGCATGAACACTGAAGCTTTCTTT. This chain uses TRBV14 with TRBJ1-1; maybe TRBD1 (5 bases). CDR1 and CDR2 from the germline V gene are SGHDN and FVKESK. Deletions cut 6 bases from V and 0 bases from J, with 14 bases between. This CDR3 has 15 amino acids.

A few counts support this clone. This sequence joins TRBV5-4 and TRBJ2-7; a weak D match, TRBD2 (5 bases). Trimming took off 3 bases at V and 2 bases at J, with 15 bases between the two ends. This CDR3 is built from 15 residues. In germline, CDR1 is SGHNT, CDR2 YYREEE (reference sequence). The CDR3 DNA reads as TGTGCCAGCAGCTCAAGGACGGGAAACGCCTACGAGCAGTACTTC. Translation gives CASSSRTGNAYEQYF. Full variable domain (missing parts from reference TRBV5-4 and TRBJ2-7): ETGVTQSPTHLIKTRGQQVTLRCSSQSGHNTVSWYQQALGQGPQFIFQYYREEENGRGNFPPRFSGLQFPNYSSELNVNALELDDSALYLCASSSRTGNAYEQYFGPGTRLTVT.

This chain joins TRBV6-1 and TRBJ1-2; 8 bases line up with TRBD1. Trimming took 3 bases from V and 4 from J; bases not matched to a gene: 7. The germline gives CDR1 MNHNS, CDR2 SASEGT. The CDR3 sequence is 15 residues long. The chain's CDR3 is CASSESRDRTYGYTF. The CDR3 region has the DNA TGTGCCAGCAGTGAGTCGAGGGACAGGACCTATGGCTACACCTTC.

This rearrangement joins TRBV5-8 to TRBJ1-1, with 7 bases fitting TRBD1. Germline V CDR1 and CDR2: SGHTS, YDEGEE. The CDR3 contains 13 residues. J was trimmed by 3 bases and V by 5 bases; bases with no gene match: 4. The CDR3 is CASSRQGDTEAFF. Here the CDR3 DNA reads TGTGCCAGCAGTAGACAGGGAGACACTGAAGCTTTCTTT.

The chain couples TRBV7-2 to TRBJ1-2, with D perhaps TRBD1 (6 bases). The CDR3 runs 14 residues. V was cut by 6 bases and J by 6 bases, with 17 bases left in between. Germline CDR1 and CDR2: SGHTA and FQGNSA. The CDR3 sequence: CASSLNSGEDGYTF. CDR3 DNA sequence: TGTGCCAGCAGTTTAAACTCAGGGGAGGATGGCTACACCTTC.

The rearrangement joins TRBV12-3 or TRBV12-4 to TRBJ1-1, with TRBD1 as a possible D gene (5 bases). The V gene lost 2 bases and the J gene lost 7 bases, with 11 bases spanning the gap. The CDR3 extends over 13 amino acids. CDR3 residues: CASSLLGVGEAFF. The CDR3 region has the DNA TGTGCCAGCAGTTTATTAGGGGTAGGTGAAGCTTTCTTT.

The chain recombines TRBV7-2 with TRBJ1-5, with D perhaps matching TRBD1 (6 bases). The CDR3 covers 15 residues. The germline V gene has CDR1 SGHTA and CDR2 FQGNSA. V lost 3 bases and J lost 6, with 15 bases in between. DNA of the CDR3: TGTGCCAGCAGCTTCCAACAGGGAAGTGGTCAGCCCCAGCATTTT. It codes for CASSFQQGSGQPQHF.

This rearrangement joins TRBV7-2 to TRBJ1-5, with a weak D call TRBD1 (6 bases). The CDR3 sequence is 13 residues long. Germline V gives CDR1 SGHTA, CDR2 FQGNSA. Between the trimmed V and J ends, which lost 4 bases and 7 bases, there was a span of 11 bases. The CDR3 DNA sequence: TGTGCCAGCAGCTACAGGGATGGGCAGCCCCAGCATTTT. This encodes CASSYRDGQPQHF.

The chain joins TRBV5-6 to TRBJ1-2; D is unresolved. The CDR3 is 14 residues long. Germline loops: CDR1 SGHDT, CDR2 YYEEEE. With 4 bases removed from V and 4 bases from J, the gap between germline ends came to 14 bases. The CDR3 sequence is CASSPGSGLYGYTF. CDR3 DNA sequence: TGTGCCAGCAGCCCTGGGAGCGGACTCTATGGCTACACCTTC.

This chain joins TRBV7-9 and TRBJ1-5; 7 nucleotides align to TRBD1. With 4 bases clipped from V and 3 bases from J, the junction kept 6 bases outside the gene matches. The CDR3 is 15 amino acids. CDR1 and CDR2 from the germline V gene are SEHNR and FQNEAQ (reference sequence). As DNA, the CDR3 is TGTGCCAGCAGCTCCGGGACAGCATTCAATCAGCCCCAGCATTTT. This encodes CASSSGTAFNQPQHF.

This rearrangement joins TRBV9 to TRBJ1-2, with D unresolved. This CDR3 is built from 14 residues. CDR1 SGDLS and CDR2 YYNGEE come from the germline V gene. V lost 1 base and J lost 5, with 12 bases in between. The CDR3 protein is CASSVSGQKYGYTF. As DNA, the CDR3 is TGTGCCAGCAGCGTATCTGGGCAGAAATATGGCTACACCTTC.

The rearrangement links TRBV6-5 to TRBJ1-5; TRBD1 agrees at 9 bases. This CDR3 is 14 amino acids long. J gave up 7 bases and V 5 bases, and 6 bases lay outside the gene matches. Germline V gene data show CDR1 as MNHEY and CDR2 as SVGAGI. The CDR3 DNA is TGTGCCAGCAGTCTCCGGGACAGGGTGCAGCCCCAGCATTTT. The encoded protein is CASSLRDRVQPQHF.

This clone was observed once. Mismatch with germline at one junction end may stem from a read error. The CDR3 reads CASSPGSGANVLTF. The CDR3 nucleotides are TGTGCTAGCAGCCCGGGATCTGGGGCCAACGTCCTGACTTTC. This chain uses TRBV7-7 with TRBJ2-6, with a possible D match to TRBD2 (5 bases). Per the germline V gene, CDR1 is SSHAT and CDR2 is FNYEAQ (reference sequence). The CDR3 length is 14 residues.